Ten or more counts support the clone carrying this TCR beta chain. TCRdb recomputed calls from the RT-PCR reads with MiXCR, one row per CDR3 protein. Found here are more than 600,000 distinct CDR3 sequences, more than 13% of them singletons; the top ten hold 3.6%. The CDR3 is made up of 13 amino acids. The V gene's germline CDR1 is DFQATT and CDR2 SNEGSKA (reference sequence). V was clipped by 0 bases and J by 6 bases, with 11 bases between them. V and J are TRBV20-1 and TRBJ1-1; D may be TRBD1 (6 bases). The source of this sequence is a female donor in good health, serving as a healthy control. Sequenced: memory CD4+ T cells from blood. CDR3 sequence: CSARDLRGPEAFF. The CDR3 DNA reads TGCAGTGCTAGAGATCTCAGGGGTCCTGAAGCTTTCTTT.